This TCR beta chain was captured in a study of T cells in Graves' hyperthyroidism and ophthalmopathy. Whole-study results and caveats: Ophthalmopathy prediction by the model preceded onset by a median about 6.3 months. The blood repertoire included most of the expanded thyroid clonotypes above 0.001.

TCR beta CDR3 regions were amplified from RNA. The study used the HTBI primer set for a first-round RT-PCR of the TCR CDR3. One entry per CDR3 protein, called by TCRdb with MiXCR from the multiplex PCR reads. The sample has 550,000 to 650,000 distinct CDR3 sequences, roughly 15% seen once. This clonotype was picked up a small number of times. The antigen remains unidentified. The CDR3 sequence is 17 residues long. With V trimmed by 1 base and J by 0 bases, 7 bases remained unmatched. Germline lookup yields CDR1 DFQATT and CDR2 SNEGSKA (reference sequence). The clonotype was recovered from a woman in her 40s with Graves' hyperthyroidism. Material: blood. The genes are TRBV20-1 and TRBJ2-3; 10 bases map to TRBD2. The CDR3 DNA reads as TGCAGTGCTAGAGGGCTAGCGGGGGCCACTAGCACAGATACGCAGTATTTT. This translates into CSARGLAGATSTDTQYF.